These 22 T cell receptor beta chains were sequenced from one sample in a study of T cell repertoires in cytomegalovirus infection. These TCRs' antigens remain unknown. TCRdb fed the reads into MiXCR, producing one record per CDR3 protein. The sample lists 650,000 to 900,000 distinct CDR3 sequences, approximately 32% occurring once. The sequences come from cultured CD8+ T cells from PBMCs, collected from culture after CMV antigen stimulation. The receptors were sampled from a human donor in good health (CMV status not recorded). Some clones in this sample may be carry-over from other donors' samples.

This clonotype was counted a few times. The V call is TRBV2, the J call TRBJ2-1, with TRBD1 as a possible D gene (6 bases). Trimming removed 8 bases from V and 0 bases from J, with 11 bases in between. CDR1 is SNHLY and CDR2 is FYNNEI in the germline V gene. The CDR3 is 14 residues long. The chain's CDR3 is CASLGQSSYNEQFF. CDR3 DNA sequence: TGTGCCAGCCTCGGACAGAGCTCCTACAATGAGCAGTTCTTC.

The chain uses TRBV2 and TRBJ2-7, with a possible D match to TRBD1 (5 bases). The CDR3 extends over 10 amino acids. V was trimmed by 6 bases and J by 13 bases, leaving 13 bases between them. Germline V gene sequence: CDR1 SNHLY, CDR2 FYNNEI. For the CDR3, the DNA is TGTGCCAGCAGCAGGCAGACAGCATACTTC. This codes for CASSRQTAYF.

A remark on this clonotype: Mismatch with germline at one junction end may stem from a read error. V gene TRBV6-5 combines with J gene TRBJ1-1; 7 bases agree with TRBD1. The germline CDR1 and CDR2 sequences are MNHEY and SVGAGI. The CDR3 contains 13 residues. Written as DNA, the CDR3 is TGTGTCAGCAGCTCCAGACAGGGTACTGAAGCTTTCTTT. Amino acid sequence: CVSSSRQGTEAFF.

The rearrangement links TRBV7-9 to TRBJ2-2; 7 bases match TRBD2. The ends lost 0 bases at V and 6 bases at J; junction bases unmatched: 4. Germline V lookup: CDR1 SEHNR, CDR2 FQNEAQ (reference sequence). This CDR3 region has 15 residues. This chain's CDR3 is CASSLASGYAGELFF. CDR3 nucleotide sequence: TGTGCCAGCAGCTTAGCTAGCGGGTACGCCGGGGAGCTGTTTTTT.

This sequence joins TRBV12-3 or TRBV12-4 and TRBJ2-7; a weak D match, TRBD2 (5 bases). This CDR3 spans 13 amino acids. The V end lost 7 bases, the J end lost 0 bases, and 10 bases lay between the germline ends. The CDR3 reads CASTPGSSYEQYF. DNA of the CDR3: TGTGCCAGCACCCCGGGGTCCTCCTACGAGCAGTACTTC.

The rearrangement links TRBV19 to TRBJ2-7, with no clear D. Per germline, CDR1 LNHDA and CDR2 SQIVND (reference sequence). The CDR3 contains 14 residues. Trimming took off 2 bases at V and 6 bases at J, with 14 bases between the two ends. CDR3 amino acids: CASSIRAFKSEQYF. CDR3 DNA: TGTGCCAGTAGTATAAGGGCCTTTAAGAGCGAGCAGTACTTC. The full variable domain, with the rest looked up from reference TRBV19 and TRBJ2-7, is DGGITQSPKYLFRKEGQNVTLSCEQNLNHDAMYWYRQDPGQGLRLIYYSQIVNDFQKGDIAEGYSVSREKKESFPLTVTSAQKNPTAFYLCASSIRAFKSEQYFGPGTRLTVT.

V is TRBV27 and J is TRBJ1-2, with D tentatively TRBD1 (5 bases). V shed 4 bases and J shed 4 bases, with 19 bases lying between them. This CDR3 is built from 16 residues. CDR1 and CDR2 from the germline V gene are MNHEY and SMNVEV (reference sequence). The CDR3 spells CASSSLGGPLVYGYTF. CDR3 nucleotides: TGTGCCAGCAGTTCCCTCGGGGGTCCCCTCGTCTATGGCTACACCTTC.

The rearrangement uses TRBV27 and TRBJ2-3, with 8 bases matching TRBD2. There are 14 residues in the CDR3. CDR1 is MNHEY and CDR2 is SMNVEV in the germline V gene (reference sequence). Trimming removed 3 bases from V and 7 bases from J; junction bases left unmatched: 6. The CDR3 loop reads CASSFGGGRYTQYF. CDR3 bases: TGTGCCAGCAGTTTCGGCGGGGGGCGTTATACGCAGTATTTT.

The chain employs TRBV29-1 and TRBJ1-1; D uncertain. Germline values: CDR1 SQVTM, CDR2 ANQGSEA. The V gene lost 3 bases and the J gene lost 7 bases, with 12 bases spanning the gap. The CDR3 has 12 residues. The CDR3 reads CSVESVGVEAFF. Written as DNA, the CDR3 is TGCAGCGTTGAGTCAGTAGGTGTTGAAGCTTTCTTT.

This clonotype has only a few counts. The chain joins TRBV11-2 to TRBJ2-1, with TRBD2 identical over 7 bases. With V trimmed by 4 bases and J by 4 bases, 7 bases remained unmatched. CDR3 length: 15 residues. CDR1 and CDR2 (germline): SGHAT, FQNNGV. CDR3: CASSSLSGWYNEQFF. The DNA of the CDR3 is TGTGCCAGCAGCTCCCTTAGCGGGTGGTACAATGAGCAGTTCTTC.

The chain couples TRBV12-5 to TRBJ1-2; maybe TRBD1 (5 bases). Germline values: CDR1 LGHNT, CDR2 FRNRAP. This CDR3 is 14 amino acids long. V shed 7 bases and J shed 2 bases, with 14 bases lying between them. CDR3 nucleotide sequence: TGTGCTAGTGACCTCGGGACCGTCAACTATGGCTACACCTTC. Amino acid sequence: CASDLGTVNYGYTF.

The chain couples TRBV2 to TRBJ1-2; D is perhaps TRBD1 (5 bases). The CDR3 covers 13 residues. Trimming removed 8 bases from V and 2 bases from J, with 12 bases in between. From germline, CDR1 is SNHLY and CDR2 FYNNEI. The CDR3 nucleotides read TGTGCCAGCTTCAGGGCCAGGAACTATGGCTACACCTTC. Its translation is CASFRARNYGYTF.

This clonotype has more than one count but fewer than ten. V is TRBV6-5 and J is TRBJ1-1; 8 positions match TRBD1. Trimming took 2 bases from V and 1 from J; bases not matched to a gene: 6. Germline V gene data show CDR1 as MNHEY and CDR2 as SVGAGI. The CDR3 runs to 16 residues. Here the CDR3 reads CASSYRQGAPNTEAFF. For the CDR3, the DNA is TGTGCCAGCAGTTACAGGCAGGGGGCACCGAACACTGAAGCTTTCTTT.

The J gene is TRBJ2-7, the V gene TRBV27; perhaps D is TRBD1 or TRBD2 (5 bases each). Germline V gene data show CDR1 as MNHEY and CDR2 as SMNVEV (reference sequence). This CDR3 contains 16 residues. Trimming cost V 3 bases and J 0 bases, with 15 bases left between them. The CDR3 sequence: CASSLTGTEVSYEQYF. The CDR3 nucleotides read TGTGCCAGCAGTTTGACCGGGACGGAGGTCTCCTACGAGCAGTACTTC.

The rearrangement uses TRBV19 and TRBJ1-5, with D perhaps TRBD1 (5 bases). This CDR3 is built from 14 residues. Trimming took off 3 bases at V and 5 bases at J, with 11 bases between the two ends. Germline lookup yields CDR1 LNHDA and CDR2 SQIVND (reference sequence). The CDR3 DNA follows: TGTGCCAGTAGTATTAGGGGCAGGGATCAGCCCCAGCATTTT. Translated, it gives CASSIRGRDQPQHF.

This clonotype was counted between two and nine times. The J gene is TRBJ2-1, the V gene TRBV7-6; no definite D call. The CDR3 sequence is 15 residues long. Germline V gene data show CDR1 as SGHVS and CDR2 as FNYEAQ. Trimming shortened V by 4 bases and J by 0 bases, and 10 bases separated the two germline ends. The CDR3 spells CASSSAGNSYNEQFF. The CDR3 bases are TGTGCCAGCAGCTCTGCCGGTAACTCCTACAATGAGCAGTTCTTC.

CDR3 coding DNA: TGTGCCACCAGTGACGGGGGGGCCGGGGAGCTGTTTTTT. Its translation: CATSDGGAGELFF. This rearrangement joins TRBV24-1 to TRBJ2-2, with 8 positions matching TRBD2. Unmatched junction bases numbered 0, after V lost 4 bases and J lost 6 bases. CDR3 size: 13 residues. Looked up from germline, CDR1 is KGHDR and CDR2 is SFDVKD.

As concerns this clonotype: This clone may be a read error of a much larger clone one base away. The genes are TRBV7-3 and TRBJ2-3; perhaps TRBD2 as D (6 bases). V dropped 2 bases and J dropped 8 bases, with 17 bases sitting between them. The CDR3 runs 15 residues. Looked up from germline, CDR1 is SGHTA and CDR2 is FQGTGA. CDR3 in amino acids: CASSLELAVPVTQYF. In DNA, the CDR3 is TGTGCCAGCAGCTTAGAACTAGCTGTTCCAGTTACGCAGTATTTT.

This clonotype was found many times. J is TRBJ2-7 and V is TRBV7-6, with D tentatively TRBD2 (6 bases). The V and J ends lost 5 bases and 3 bases respectively, with 17 bases between them. CDR1 is SGHVS and CDR2 is FNYEAQ in the germline V gene. The CDR3 contains 15 residues. CDR3: CASSQRWGEGYEQYF. The CDR3 region has the DNA TGTGCCAGCAGCCAAAGATGGGGGGAAGGCTACGAGCAGTACTTC.

The V call is TRBV7-4, the J call TRBJ1-2, with no clear D. V lost 5 bases to trimming and J lost 7 bases, with 14 bases between them. Looked up from germline, CDR1 is SGHVT and CDR2 is SQSDAQ. This CDR3 has 13 residues. CDR3 protein: CASSQGSGFGYTF. Here the CDR3 DNA reads TGTGCCAGCAGCCAAGGGTCGGGGTTTGGCTACACCTTC.

As regards this clonotype: At one end, the junction sequence differs from germline, possibly due to a read error. The chain is built from TRBV7-6 and TRBJ2-2, with 12 bases aligning to TRBD2. CDR1 and CDR2 from the germline V gene are SGHVS and FNYEAQ. CDR3 length: 17 residues. The CDR3 nucleotides are TGTGCCAGCAGCTTCCGACTAGCGGGGGCCTACACCGGGGAGCTGTTGTTT. Protein: CASSFRLAGAYTGELLF.

A remark on this clonotype: Given a much more abundant clone one base away, this may be a read error. The chain employs TRBV7-6 and TRBJ2-7; maybe TRBD1 (6 bases). The V gene's germline CDR1 is SGHVS and CDR2 FNYEAQ. The CDR3 length is 14 residues. The CDR3 sequence: CASSLGPGEYEEYV. As DNA, the CDR3 is TGTGCCAGCAGCTTAGGACCAGGGGAGTACGAGGAGTACGTC.